These 29 T cell receptor beta chains came from one sample sequenced in a study of regulatory T cells in long-lasting Graves disease. In building TCR beta libraries, iRepertoire HTBI primers were used together with Arm-PCR of CDR3 regions. TCRdb used MiXCR to reprocess the multiplex PCR reads, holding one entry per CDR3 protein. The sample lists a few hundred thousand distinct CDR3 sequences; 20% to 25% were seen once. Stated time point: persistent/refractory GD, antithyroid drugs over 5 years with positive TRAb. With RNA extracted from PBMCs as input, the TCR library was made. The sequencing used peripheral blood mononuclear cells (PBMCs), collected when the disease was refractory, from a patient treated with antithyroid drugs. These receptors were collected from a female donor with Graves disease.

The V call is TRBV7-3, the J call TRBJ2-5; a possible D gene is TRBD1 (6 bases). The J call is uncertain, as TRBJ2-1 better fits the DNA end. The CDR3 contains 14 residues. Germline V gene data show CDR1 as SGHTA and CDR2 as FQGTGA. CDR3 coding DNA: TGTGCCAGCAGCTTACAAGGACAGTACAATGAGCAGTTCTTC. It encodes CASSLQGQYNEQFF.

Concerning this clonotype itself: A much larger clone lies one base from this, so it may be a read error. CDR3 nucleotide sequence: TGTGCCACCAGCAGAGATTTAGGACTAGCGGTAGGGGAGGCCCAGTACTTC. Protein: CATSRDLGLAVGEAQYF. The chain is built from TRBV15 and TRBJ2-5; 10 bases are shared with TRBD2. The length of the CDR3 is 17 residues. Germline V lookup: CDR1 LNHNV, CDR2 YYDKDF (reference sequence). Losses at the gene ends were 0 bases for V and 9 bases for J; bases not matched to a gene: 13. Supplemented by reference TRBV15 and TRBJ2-5, the full variable domain reads DAMVIQNPRYQVTQFGKPVTLSCSQTLNHNVMYWYQQKSSQAPKLLFHYYDKDFNNEADTPDNFQSRRPNTSFCFLDIRSPGLGDTAMYLCATSRDLGLAVGEAQYFGPGTRLLVL.

The CDR3 region is CASSLGQFYAMNTEAFF. DNA for the CDR3: TGCGCCAGCAGCTTGGGGCAATTCTACGCTATGAACACTGAAGCTTTCTTT. The V and J genes are TRBV5-1 and TRBJ1-1; no firm D call. The V end lost 0 bases, the J end lost 0 bases, and 15 bases lay between the germline ends. Germline V gene data show CDR1 as SGHRS and CDR2 as YFSETQ. CDR3 length: 17 amino acids.

The chain combines TRBV20-1 with TRBJ1-5; TRBD1 matches at 9 bases. The V gene's germline CDR1 is DFQATT and CDR2 SNEGSKA (reference sequence). Trimming at V came to 5 bases and at J to 2 bases, leaving 7 bases not matched to a gene. The CDR3 sequence is 15 residues long. CDR3 amino acids: CSAGQQGAGNQPQHF. The CDR3 DNA follows: TGCAGTGCTGGTCAACAGGGGGCCGGCAATCAGCCCCAGCATTTT.

V usage is TRBV3-1 and J usage is TRBJ2-5, with 9 nucleotides matching TRBD2. The DNA end is more similar to TRBJ2-7, so the J call may be wrong. Germline CDR1 is LGHDT and CDR2 is YNNKEL (reference sequence). The CDR3 consists of 15 residues. The CDR3 loop is CASSHGTSLSYEQYF. CDR3 coding DNA: TGTGCCAGCAGCCATGGGACTAGCCTTTCCTACGAGCAGTACTTC.

CDR3 sequence (DNA): TGTGCCAGTAGTTACGCGCTATCGGTCTACAATGAGCAGTTCTTC. It codes for CASSYALSVYNEQFF. The J gene is TRBJ2-1, the V gene TRBV19; no definite D call. The V end lost 5 bases, the J end lost 3 bases, and 14 bases lay between the germline ends. CDR1 and CDR2 (germline): LNHDA, SQIVND (reference sequence). The CDR3 totals 15 residues.

This clonotype was seen ten or more times. V usage is TRBV2 and J usage is TRBJ1-6; D remains unclear. V was trimmed by 3 bases and J by 6 bases, leaving 9 bases between them. Germline V gene lookup returns CDR1 SNHLY and CDR2 FYNNEI. The CDR3 has 14 residues. This CDR3 is CASSDWGSNSPLHF. CDR3 DNA: TGTGCCAGCAGTGATTGGGGATCTAATTCACCCCTCCACTTT.

J is TRBJ2-3 and V is TRBV11-3; possible D gene TRBD1, 6 bases. The germline gives CDR1 SGHNT, CDR2 YENEEA. The ends were cut back, 5 bases at V and 2 bases at J, with 17 bases in the middle. The CDR3 consists of 16 residues. The CDR3: CASSPNRGRDTDTQYF. CDR3 bases: TGTGCCAGCAGCCCAAATAGGGGGAGAGACACAGATACGCAGTATTTT.

This clonotype was seen a few times. The chain couples TRBV18 to TRBJ1-5; D is unresolved. The CDR3 sequence is 14 residues long. Trimming removed 6 bases from V and 8 bases from J, with 17 bases in between. Germline CDR1 is KGHSH and CDR2 is LQKENI. CDR3 sequence: CASSLRRVAEPQHF. The CDR3 coding sequence is TGTGCCAGCTCCCTCAGACGGGTGGCGGAGCCCCAGCATTTT.

This clonotype was counted at least ten times. The chain carries TRBV28 and TRBJ2-4; the D call may be TRBD1 or TRBD2 (6 bases each). The CDR3 loop spans 18 amino acids. Germline-derived CDR1 and CDR2 are MDHEN and SYDVKM. Deletions cut 7 bases from V and 0 bases from J, with 22 bases between. For the CDR3, the DNA is TGTGCCAGCACCAAATTACAAGGGACGGGGGCAGCCAAAAACATTCAGTACTTC. Translated: CASTKLQGTGAAKNIQYF.

In its sample, this clonotype was seen many times. CDR3 sequence (DNA): TGTGCCACCGGGACAGGCCCTGTCGAGCAGTACTTC. Its translation: CATGTGPVEQYF. This chain joins TRBV2 and TRBJ2-7; 8 bases line up with TRBD1. V lost 10 bases, J lost 6 bases, and 8 bases stayed unmatched. Germline V gives CDR1 SNHLY, CDR2 FYNNEI. The CDR3 is made up of 12 amino acids.

This clonotype was seen many times. The chain employs TRBV28 and TRBJ2-7; either TRBD1 or TRBD2 may fit D (5 bases each). This CDR3 has 15 residues. Trimming left V 2 bases short and J 3 bases short, with 14 bases between. Germline loops: CDR1 MDHEN, CDR2 SYDVKM. The CDR3: CASSLPGTSGYEQYF. The CDR3 DNA reads TGTGCCAGCAGTTTACCGGGGACCTCTGGCTACGAGCAGTACTTC.

V is TRBV7-2 and J is TRBJ2-7; unclear D gene. Germline-derived CDR1 and CDR2 are SGHTA and FQGNSA. V lost 1 base to trimming and J lost 4 bases, with 8 bases between them. There are 13 residues in the CDR3. CDR3: CASSLVHRYEQYF. In DNA, the CDR3 is TGTGCCAGCAGCTTAGTTCATCGGTACGAGCAGTACTTC.

This clonotype was picked up many times. The chain employs TRBV2 and TRBJ1-1; D is unresolved. Between the trimmed V and J ends, which lost 2 bases and 8 bases, there was a span of 9 bases. The germline V gene has CDR1 SNHLY and CDR2 FYNNEI. The CDR3 is made up of 12 amino acids. The CDR3 loop is CASSEWAREAFF. The CDR3 DNA follows: TGTGCCAGCAGTGAATGGGCGAGAGAAGCTTTCTTT.

This clonotype occurred many times. The rearrangement joins TRBV29-1 to TRBJ1-4, with D unresolved. CDR3 size: 16 residues. Germline loops: CDR1 SQVTM, CDR2 ANQGSEA. Trimming stripped 3 bases from V and 4 bases from J, with 18 bases between. The CDR3 nucleotides are TGCAGCGTTGATAGGTGTCCGACCCGATTTAATGAAAAACTGTTTTTT. This encodes CSVDRCPTRFNEKLFF.

This clonotype has at least ten counts. The gene calls are TRBV29-1 and TRBJ2-7, with D tentatively TRBD1 or TRBD2 (5 bases each). The CDR3 totals 11 residues. Trimming left V 5 bases short and J 10 bases short, with 15 bases between. Germline CDR1 is SQVTM and CDR2 is ANQGSEA. The DNA of the CDR3 is TGCAGCGTTCCCGCCCCGGGACCCCAGTACTTC. Protein: CSVPAPGPQYF.

This clonotype was found a few times. In DNA, the CDR3 is TGCAGTGCTAGACCCCCCCTTGGTCAAGCTAACTATGGCTACACCTTC. As protein: CSARPPLGQANYGYTF. The chain uses TRBV20-1 and TRBJ1-2; D uncertain. Trimming stripped 2 bases from V and 0 bases from J, with 16 bases between. CDR1 is DFQATT, CDR2 SNEGSKA, per germline (reference sequence). CDR3 length: 16 residues.

This clonotype was seen repeatedly, ten times or more. This chain joins TRBV2 and TRBJ2-2; no reliable D call. The V gene lost 7 bases and the J gene lost 4 bases, with 13 bases spanning the gap. Germline V gene sequence: CDR1 SNHLY, CDR2 FYNNEI. This CDR3 has 14 residues. This chain's CDR3 is CASTAIQVTGELFF. CDR3 DNA sequence: TGTGCCAGCACGGCTATTCAAGTCACCGGGGAGCTGTTTTTT.

This clonotype was found many times. The V gene is TRBV24-1, the J gene TRBJ1-1; unclear D gene. The germline gives CDR1 KGHDR, CDR2 SFDVKD. Trimming cost V 4 bases and J 7 bases, with 15 bases left between them. This CDR3 is built from 14 residues. CDR3: CATSENGVIGEAFF. CDR3 nucleotides: TGTGCCACCAGTGAGAACGGGGTAATTGGTGAAGCTTTCTTT.

This clonotype came up many times. The V and J genes are TRBV28 and TRBJ1-5, with D possibly matching TRBD1 (6 bases). CDR1 MDHEN and CDR2 SYDVKM come from the germline V gene. The CDR3 has 14 residues. V was shortened by 2 bases and J by 4 bases, with 9 bases between the two germline ends. CDR3 coding DNA: TGTGCCAGCAGTTTAAAACAGGGAAATCAGCCCCAGCATTTT. Protein product: CASSLKQGNQPQHF.

At least ten counts were recorded for this clonotype. V and J are TRBV6-5 and TRBJ1-1; no reliable D call. This CDR3 is built from 12 residues. Trimming cost V 4 bases and J 3 bases, with 6 bases left between them. The germline V gene encodes CDR1 MNHEY and CDR2 SVGAGI. CDR3 sequence: CASSSRYTEAFF. CDR3 sequence (DNA): TGTGCCAGCAGTTCCCGGTACACTGAAGCTTTCTTT.

This clonotype was picked up many times. The chain recombines TRBV2 with TRBJ1-1, with D tentatively TRBD1 (5 bases). This CDR3 region has 15 residues. Germline CDR1 SNHLY, CDR2 FYNNEI. V shed 1 base and J shed 7 bases, with 16 bases lying between them. This chain's CDR3 is CASSEGGWDVCEAFF. CDR3 nucleotides: TGTGCCAGCAGTGAAGGGGGCTGGGACGTTTGTGAAGCTTTCTTT.

V gene TRBV6-1 combines with J gene TRBJ2-7; 7 positions agree with TRBD1. Germline lookup yields CDR1 MNHNS and CDR2 SASEGT. CDR3 length: 15 residues. The V and J ends lost 7 bases and 3 bases, in that order; junction bases with no gene match: 12. The CDR3 DNA is TGTGCCAGCATTCCTAGGTGGGACAGAGTCTACGAGCAGTACTTC. Protein product: CASIPRWDRVYEQYF.

Only a few counts were recorded for this clonotype. This chain links TRBV10-3 with TRBJ2-7; TRBD1 aligns across 7 bases. Looked up from germline, CDR1 is ENHRY and CDR2 is SYGVKD. With 3 bases clipped from V and 9 bases from J, the junction kept 14 bases outside the gene matches. The CDR3 consists of 15 residues. The CDR3 coding sequence is TGTGCCATCAGTGATATTTCCGGGACAGCTAACGGGCAGTACTTC. It translates to CAISDISGTANGQYF.

This clonotype occurred many times. The chain employs TRBV6-1 and TRBJ1-2; D remains ambiguous. The CDR3 is 14 amino acids. V lost 7 bases and J 0 bases, leaving 12 bases between the germline ends. Germline V gives CDR1 MNHNS, CDR2 SASEGT. The CDR3 region has the DNA TGTGCCAGCACTGTTGGACCGACTAACTATGGCTACACCTTC. It encodes CASTVGPTNYGYTF.

This clonotype showed up many times. The chain links TRBV6-1 to TRBJ1-3, with 7 bases identical to TRBD1. Per germline, CDR1 MNHNS and CDR2 SASEGT. This CDR3 region has 16 residues. Germline trimming cut 5 bases from V and 0 bases from J; bases unmatched to any gene: 7. The CDR3 spells CASSRGTASSGNTIYF. The CDR3 DNA follows: TGTGCCAGCAGTCGCGGGACAGCGAGCTCTGGAAACACCATATATTTT.

The chain combines TRBV9 with TRBJ2-6; D is uncertain. CDR3 length: 15 amino acids. Trimming took 0 bases from V and 0 from J, leaving 4 bases between them. The germline V gene has CDR1 SGDLS and CDR2 YYNGEE. CDR3 sequence reads: CASSVGNSGANVLTF. The CDR3 DNA reads TGTGCCAGCAGCGTAGGTAACTCTGGGGCCAACGTCCTGACTTTC. The full variable domain, with the rest looked up from reference TRBV9 and TRBJ2-6, is DSGVTQTPKHLITATGQRVTLRCSPRSGDLSVYWYQQSLDQGLQFLIQYYNGEERAKGNILERFSAQQFPDLHSELNLSSLELGDSALYFCASSVGNSGANVLTFGAGSRLTVL.

In its sample, this clonotype was seen a few times. The gene calls are TRBV5-5 and TRBJ2-2; possible D gene TRBD1, 6 bases. In germline, CDR1 is SGHKS, CDR2 YYEKEE (reference sequence). The CDR3 runs to 17 residues. Trimming pared 0 bases from V and 0 bases from J, leaving 12 bases between. CDR3 sequence: CASSLDPDRTNTGELFF. CDR3 nucleotide sequence: TGTGCCAGCAGCTTGGATCCCGACAGGACGAACACCGGGGAGCTGTTTTTT.

This clonotype was counted many times. V usage is TRBV27 and J usage is TRBJ2-7; D ambiguous. CDR1 is MNHEY, CDR2 SMNVEV, per germline (reference sequence). The CDR3 runs to 12 residues. Trimming left V 5 bases short and J 0 bases short, with 5 bases between. The DNA of the CDR3 is TGTGCCAGCAGTCCAAGCTCCTACGAGCAGTACTTC. Its translation: CASSPSSYEQYF.